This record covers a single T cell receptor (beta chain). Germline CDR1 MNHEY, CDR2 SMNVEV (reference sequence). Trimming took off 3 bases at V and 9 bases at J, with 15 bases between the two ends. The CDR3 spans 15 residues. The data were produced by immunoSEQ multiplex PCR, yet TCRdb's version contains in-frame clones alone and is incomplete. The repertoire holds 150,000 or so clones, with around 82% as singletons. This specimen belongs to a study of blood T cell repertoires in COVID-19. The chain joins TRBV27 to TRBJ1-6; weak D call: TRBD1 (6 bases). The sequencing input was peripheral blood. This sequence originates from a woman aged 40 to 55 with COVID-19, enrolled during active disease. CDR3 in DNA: TGTGCCAGCAGTTTGGAGTGGGGGCAGTTTTCACCCCTCCACTTT. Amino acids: CASSLEWGQFSPLHF.